This T cell receptor (beta chain) was documented in a study of CD8 T cells in ankylosing spondylitis. Germline CDR1 reads DFQATT; CDR2 reads SNEGSKA (reference sequence). The CDR3 has 14 residues. V lost 0 bases and J lost 1, with 10 bases in between. TCRdb re-analysed the 5' RACE reads in MiXCR, keeping a single row per CDR3 protein. The sample lists 180,000 or so distinct CDR3 sequences, about 9.9% occurring once. This TCR was sampled from a male donor with ankylosing spondylitis or in good health (not recorded which). The V and J genes are TRBV20-1 and TRBJ2-7; D remains ambiguous. The specimen sequenced was blood, either unsorted or a sorted T cell fraction (not recorded which). CDR3 nucleotides: TGCAGTGCTAGAGACGGTAGGGTGTCCTACGAGCAGTACTTC. Its translation: CSARDGRVSYEQYF.